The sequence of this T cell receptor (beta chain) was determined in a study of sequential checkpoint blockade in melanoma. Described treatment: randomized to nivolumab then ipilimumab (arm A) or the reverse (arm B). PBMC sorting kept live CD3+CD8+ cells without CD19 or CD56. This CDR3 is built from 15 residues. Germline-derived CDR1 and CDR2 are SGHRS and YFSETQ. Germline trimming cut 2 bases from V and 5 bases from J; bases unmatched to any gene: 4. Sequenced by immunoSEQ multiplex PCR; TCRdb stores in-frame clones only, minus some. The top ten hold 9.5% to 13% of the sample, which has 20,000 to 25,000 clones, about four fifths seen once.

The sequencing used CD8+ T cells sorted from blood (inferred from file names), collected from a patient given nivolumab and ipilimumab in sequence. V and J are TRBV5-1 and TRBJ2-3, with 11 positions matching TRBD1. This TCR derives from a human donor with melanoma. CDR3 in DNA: TGCGCCAGCAGCTTACGGACAGGGGGCCAAGATACGCAGTATTTT. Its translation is CASSLRTGGQDTQYF.